This T cell receptor (beta chain) was sequenced in a study of regulatory T cells in long-lasting Graves disease. This clonotype has at least ten counts. Indicated time point: newly diagnosed GD, antithyroid drugs for less than 3 months. The TCR library was made from RNA extracted from PBMCs. CDR1 is MNHNS, CDR2 SASEGT, per germline. The CDR3 has 16 amino acids. V shed 6 bases, J shed 7 bases, and the junction held 9 bases outside the gene matches. According to the study, TCR beta libraries were built with iRepertoire HTBI primers and CDR3-region Arm-PCR. TCRdb used MiXCR to reprocess the multiplex PCR reads, holding one entry per CDR3 protein. The sample lists about 400,000 distinct CDR3 sequences, approximately 16% occurring once. The same sample was also studied in work on T cells in Graves' hyperthyroidism and ophthalmopathy.

The TCR comes from a woman aged 35 to 49 with Graves disease. The chain couples TRBV6-1 to TRBJ2-1, with 13 bases aligning to TRBD2. The specimen comprised peripheral blood mononuclear cells (PBMCs), sampled at new diagnosis, from a patient treated with antithyroid drugs. CDR3 residues: CASSPLGLAGINEQFF. As DNA, the CDR3 is TGTGCCAGCAGCCCGTTGGGACTAGCGGGAATTAATGAGCAGTTCTTC.